Listed below are T cell receptor beta chains from one sample, sequenced in a study of shared clonotypes between healthy human individuals. TCRdb's table, derived via immunoSEQ multiplex PCR, lists solely in-frame clones and lacks some. This table holds approximately 530,000 clones, roughly 95% found once. Sequenced sample: naive CD4+ T cells sorted from blood. Every receptor here comes from a woman aged 25 to 39 in good health. The CDR3 runs from the conserved cysteine through the conserved F or W. A D gene is named only where the DNA matches it firmly. The listing skips clone size in some rows; elsewhere it reads once, few, many or a size class.

clone_size: .; v_call: TRBV5-1; j_call: TRBJ1-3; d_call: TRBD1; cdr3_aa: CASSLRTGGFGNTIYF; cdr3_nt: TGCGCCAGCAGCTTGCGTACAGGGGGCTTTGGAAACACCATATATTTT
clone_size: once; v_call: TRBV10-3; j_call: TRBJ1-1; d_call: .; cdr3_aa: CAITQDLNTEAFF; cdr3_nt: TGTGCCATAACACAGGATTTGAACACTGAAGCTTTCTTT
clone_size: .; v_call: TRBV19; j_call: TRBJ2-3; d_call: .; cdr3_aa: CASSKWELGTDTQYF; cdr3_nt: TGTGCCAGTAGTAAGTGGGAGTTGGGCACAGATACGCAGTATTTT
clone_size: .; v_call: TRBV5-1; j_call: TRBJ2-1; d_call: .; cdr3_aa: CASSSLDNEQFF; cdr3_nt: TGCGCCAGCAGCTCGCTAGATAATGAGCAGTTCTTC
clone_size: .; v_call: TRBV4-1; j_call: TRBJ1-6; d_call: .; cdr3_aa: CASSQLGESPLHF; cdr3_nt: TGCGCCAGCAGCCAACTGGGTGAATCACCCCTCCACTTT
clone_size: .; v_call: TRBV10-3; j_call: TRBJ2-1; d_call: .; cdr3_aa: CATGMLVADYNEQFF; cdr3_nt: TGTGCCACGGGGATGTTAGTAGCGGATTACAATGAGCAGTTCTTC
clone_size: .; v_call: TRBV2; j_call: TRBJ2-1; d_call: TRBD2; cdr3_aa: CASSGSGKLAGGLSSYNEQFF; cdr3_nt: TGTGCCAGCAGTGGGTCGGGTAAACTAGCGGGAGGGTTGAGCTCCTACAATGAGCAGTTCTTC
clone_size: .; v_call: TRBV11-2; j_call: TRBJ1-4; d_call: .; cdr3_aa: CASRFSESNEKLFF; cdr3_nt: TGTGCCAGCAGGTTTTCGGAGTCTAATGAAAAACTGTTTTTT
clone_size: .; v_call: TRBV6-4; j_call: TRBJ1-5; d_call: .; cdr3_aa: CASSRAWDPGQPQHF; cdr3_nt: TGTGCCAGCAGTAGGGCGTGGGACCCGGGACAGCCCCAGCATTTT
clone_size: .; v_call: TRBV12-5; j_call: TRBJ2-1; d_call: TRBD1; cdr3_aa: CASGLVLGQGINEQFF; cdr3_nt: TGTGCTAGTGGTTTGGTACTGGGACAGGGTATCAATGAGCAGTTCTTC
clone_size: .; v_call: TRBV7-8; j_call: TRBJ2-7; d_call: .; cdr3_aa: CASSLGEMGLQYF; cdr3_nt: TGTGCCAGCAGCTTAGGAGAGATGGGACTGCAGTACTTC
clone_size: .; v_call: TRBV7-6; j_call: TRBJ2-2; d_call: .; cdr3_aa: CASSLRVTGELFF; cdr3_nt: TGTGCCAGCAGCTTACGGGTTACCGGGGAGCTGTTTTTT
clone_size: .; v_call: TRBV5-1; j_call: TRBJ1-5; d_call: .; cdr3_aa: CASSSGDSNQPQHF; cdr3_nt: TGCGCCAGCAGCTCGGGAGATAGCAATCAGCCCCAGCATTTT
clone_size: .; v_call: TRBV11-1; j_call: TRBJ2-3; d_call: .; cdr3_aa: CASSQTGTDTQYF; cdr3_nt: TGTGCCAGCAGCCAAACAGGCACAGATACGCAGTATTTT
clone_size: .; v_call: TRBV4-2; j_call: TRBJ2-7; d_call: .; cdr3_aa: CASSQELVGIGHEQYF; cdr3_nt: TGTGCCAGCAGCCAAGAATTGGTAGGTATAGGCCACGAGCAGTACTTC
clone_size: .; v_call: TRBV28; j_call: TRBJ2-5; d_call: TRBD1; cdr3_aa: CATIPGQGAFLETQYF; cdr3_nt: TGTGCCACCATACCGGGACAGGGGGCTTTTCTGGAGACCCAGTACTTC
clone_size: .; v_call: TRBV5-1; j_call: TRBJ2-7; d_call: TRBD2; cdr3_aa: CASSLGGASGAYEQYF; cdr3_nt: TGCGCCAGCAGCCTTGGGGGAGCCAGCGGGGCCTACGAGCAGTACTTC